These 23 T cell receptor beta chains came from one sample sequenced in a study of Graves' ophthalmopathy and Graves' hyperthyroidism. The TCR beta CDR3 regions underwent amplification from RNA transcripts. Scientists carried out first-round RT-PCR using HTBI primers and then a second-round multiplex PCR. One entry per CDR3 protein results from TCRdb running MiXCR on the multiplex PCR reads. The table records approximately 480,000 distinct CDR3 sequences, approximately 15% of them present only once. Sequenced sample: blood. All receptors derive from a woman aged 25 to 39 with Graves' ophthalmopathy.

This clonotype has only a few counts. The rearrangement links TRBV2 to TRBJ2-5; 7 bases are a match to TRBD2. The CDR3 runs 12 residues. Unmatched junction bases numbered 0, after V lost 5 bases and J lost 3 bases. Germline values: CDR1 SNHLY, CDR2 FYNNEI. The CDR3 sequence is CASSREEETQYF. The CDR3 nucleotides read TGTGCCAGCAGTCGGGAGGAAGAGACCCAGTACTTC.

This clonotype came up a few times. The J gene is TRBJ2-7, the V gene TRBV12-3 or TRBV12-4; D assignment may be TRBD1 or TRBD2 (6 bases each). This CDR3 is built from 14 residues. The V and J ends lost 3 bases and 2 bases respectively, with 11 bases between them. The CDR3, as DNA: TGTGCCAGCAGTTTTACTAGGGGGGCCTACGAGCAGTACTTC. Protein sequence: CASSFTRGAYEQYF.

The V call is TRBV6-1, the J call TRBJ2-7; 8 nucleotides agree with TRBD1. V shed 4 bases and J 5 bases; nucleotides not matched to a gene: 10. Germline V gene data show CDR1 as MNHNS and CDR2 as SASEGT. The CDR3 consists of 15 residues. In DNA form, the CDR3 reads TGTGCCAGCAGTGGTCAGACAGGGGCGTCCCACGAGCAGTACTTC. Amino acid sequence: CASSGQTGASHEQYF.

This clonotype was detected only a few times. The chain links TRBV30 to TRBJ1-2; TRBD1 matches 9 bases. This CDR3 has 14 residues. Germline V CDR1 and CDR2: GTSNPN, SVGIG (reference sequence). Trimming cost V 1 base and J 2 bases; bases outside gene matches: 2. Here the CDR3 reads CAWSEGTGNYGYTF. CDR3 nucleotide sequence: TGTGCCTGGAGTGAAGGGACAGGGAACTATGGCTACACCTTC.

This clonotype was seen many times. The V and J genes are TRBV11-3 and TRBJ2-5; D call uncertain. CDR3 length: 12 residues. From germline, CDR1 is SGHNT and CDR2 YENEEA. V lost 6 bases, J lost 3 bases, and 8 bases lay in between. DNA for the CDR3: TGTGCCAGCAGTTTCCACGAAGAGACCCAGTACTTC. Translation: CASSFHEETQYF.

This clonotype was seen at least ten times. The chain carries TRBV6-1 and TRBJ2-7; a possible D gene is TRBD2 (6 bases). V lost 5 bases to trimming and J lost 1 base, with 9 bases between them. Germline V gene lookup returns CDR1 MNHNS and CDR2 SASEGT. This CDR3 has 13 amino acids. The CDR3 loop reads CASSLAWSYEQYF. The CDR3 nucleotides are TGTGCCAGCAGTCTAGCGTGGTCCTACGAGCAGTACTTC.

This clonotype was counted many times. The chain's CDR3 is CASRRAGVGETQYF. CDR3 sequence (DNA): TGTGCCAGCAGACGAGCGGGAGTTGGAGAGACCCAGTACTTC. The chain recombines TRBV11-1 with TRBJ2-5; 8 bases align to TRBD2. Germline V lookup: CDR1 SGHAT, CDR2 FQDESV (reference sequence). This CDR3 is 14 amino acids long. V shed 6 bases and J 4 bases; nucleotides not matched to a gene: 7.

This clonotype has a handful of counts. CDR3 sequence (DNA): TGTGCCAGCAGCTTACCTCCGGGTATTCACCTCCACTTT. Translated: CASSLPPGIHLHF. The chain has TRBV11-2 and TRBJ1-6; D is ambiguous. From germline, CDR1 is SGHAT and CDR2 FQNNGV. CDR3 length: 13 amino acids. Between the trimmed V and J ends, which lost 2 bases and 15 bases, there was a span of 14 bases. Combining the CDR3 with reference TRBV11-2 and TRBJ1-6 gives the whole variable domain EAGVAQSPRYKIIEKRQSVAFWCNPISGHATLYWYQQILGQGPKLLIQFQNNGVVDDSQLPKDRFSAERLKGVDSTLKIQPAKLEDSAVYLCASSLPPGIHLHFGNGTRLTVT.

At least ten counts were recorded for this clonotype. CDR3 nucleotides: TGTGCCAGCACACGACGGTTGAACACTGAAGCTTTCTTT. Protein sequence: CASTRRLNTEAFF. The chain recombines TRBV2 with TRBJ1-1; D gene uncertain. The CDR3 runs to 13 residues. Trimming took off 7 bases at V and 0 bases at J, with 9 bases between the two ends. Germline V gene sequence: CDR1 SNHLY, CDR2 FYNNEI.

Ten or more counts support this clonotype. The V and J genes are TRBV27 and TRBJ2-7, with D perhaps TRBD1 or TRBD2 (5 bases each). Trimming pared 8 bases from V and 1 base from J, leaving 9 bases between. Germline CDR1 reads MNHEY; CDR2 reads SMNVEV (reference sequence). This CDR3 spans 12 amino acids. CDR3 sequence reads: CASRDGSYEQYF. The CDR3 nucleotides read TGTGCCAGCCGGGACGGTTCCTACGAGCAGTACTTC.

A remark on this clonotype: Just one base apart from a much larger clone, this may be a read error. V usage is TRBV28 and J usage is TRBJ2-5, with 10 bases aligning to TRBD2. Germline assignment: CDR1 MDHEN and CDR2 SYDVKM. This CDR3 is built from 15 residues. Germline trimming cut 5 bases from V and 9 bases from J; bases unmatched to any gene: 12. The CDR3 DNA is TGTGCCAGCAGTCCTTCATCTAGCGGGAGATTTCCCCAGTACTTC. This codes for CASSPSSSGRFPQYF.

For this clonotype: A read error is possible here, since a much larger clone lies one base away. This chain uses TRBV2 with TRBJ1-2; 7 nucleotides match TRBD1. Germline CDR1 and CDR2: SNHLY and FYNNEI. V lost 2 bases and J lost 6; bases outside the gene matches: 6. The CDR3 is 14 residues long. The CDR3 loop reads CASSEWDRNDGYTF. CDR3 nucleotide sequence: TGTGCCAGCAGTGAATGGGACAGAAACGATGGCTACACCTTC.

In this sample, this clonotype turned up many times. Here the CDR3 reads CAISEARPGQRTRTYGYTF. As DNA, the CDR3 is TGTGCCATCAGTGAGGCCCGCCCCGGACAAAGGACCCGTACCTATGGCTACACCTTC. The V and J genes are TRBV10-3 and TRBJ1-2; tentatively, D is TRBD1 (5 bases). This CDR3 comprises 19 residues. Germline V gene sequence: CDR1 ENHRY, CDR2 SYGVKD. Trimming left V 2 bases short and J 4 bases short, with 26 bases between.

This clonotype was seen ten or more times. The CDR3 sequence: CATQRGYRYEQYF. For the CDR3, the DNA is TGTGCCACCCAAAGGGGCTACCGCTACGAGCAGTACTTC. J is TRBJ2-7 and V is TRBV28; a weak D match, TRBD1 (5 bases). Germline lookup yields CDR1 MDHEN and CDR2 SYDVKM. The CDR3 sequence is 13 residues long. V lost 10 bases to trimming and J lost 3 bases, with 16 bases between them.

This clonotype was recorded at least ten times. V and J are TRBV29-1 and TRBJ2-7; unclear D gene. V was trimmed by 5 bases and J by 3 bases, leaving 11 bases between them. The CDR3 totals 12 residues. Germline CDR1 and CDR2: SQVTM and ANQGSEA. CDR3 coding DNA: TGCAGCGTTTTGATGGAAAACTACGAGCAGTACTTC. It yields the protein CSVLMENYEQYF.

In its sample, this clonotype was seen many times. The chain is built from TRBV6-5 and TRBJ1-3; D is undetermined. The germline V and J ends were trimmed by 8 bases and 7 bases, with 21 bases remaining between them. The CDR3 loop spans 15 amino acids. The germline gives CDR1 MNHEY, CDR2 SVGAGI. For the CDR3, the DNA is TGTGCCAGCTTTCCGACTACCCAGGTTGGGAACACCATATATTTT. Its translation: CASFPTTQVGNTIYF.

This clonotype was observed at least ten times. Germline is not matched at one junction end, which may reflect a read error. The chain recombines TRBV7-9 with TRBJ2-5; D possibly matches TRBD1 or TRBD2 (6 bases each). Germline V CDR1 and CDR2: SEHNR, FQNEAQ (reference sequence). The CDR3 length is 15 residues. The CDR3 region is CASSRNGGQAEAQYF. CDR3 nucleotide sequence: TGTGCCAGCAGCCGAAATGGGGGGCAGGCAGAGGCCCAGTACTTC.

The chain has TRBV28 and TRBJ2-7; the D gene could be TRBD1 or TRBD2 (5 bases each). The V end lost 4 bases, the J end lost 3 bases, and 13 bases lay between the germline ends. The CDR3 consists of 14 residues. Germline CDR1 and CDR2: MDHEN and SYDVKM. In DNA form, the CDR3 reads TGTGCCAGCAGTTCCGTCAGGGAGTTCTACGAGCAGTACTTC. Its translation is CASSSVREFYEQYF.

CDR3 region: CSALAGAPLSTDTQYF. The CDR3 nucleotides are TGCAGTGCCTTAGCGGGAGCTCCACTTAGCACAGATACGCAGTATTTT. This sequence joins TRBV20-1 and TRBJ2-3, with 9 bases matching TRBD2. The CDR3 is made up of 16 amino acids. CDR1 is DFQATT and CDR2 is SNEGSKA in the germline V gene (reference sequence). The junction had 10 bases not matched to a gene; V was cut back by 6 bases and J by 0 bases.

This clonotype was seen ten or more times. This chain joins TRBV2 and TRBJ2-7; D is unresolved. This CDR3 region has 10 residues. Germline V gene lookup returns CDR1 SNHLY and CDR2 FYNNEI. Deletions cut 6 bases from V and 6 bases from J, with 6 bases between. The DNA of the CDR3 is TGTGCCAGCAGCGCCACCGAGCAGTACTTC. Encoded protein: CASSATEQYF. Full variable domain (outside the CDR3, taken from reference TRBV2 and TRBJ2-7): EPEVTQTPSHQVTQMGQEVILRCVPISNHLYFYWYRQILGQKVEFLVSFYNNEISEKSEIFDDQFSVERPDGSNFTLKIRSTKLEDSAMYFCASSATEQYFGPGTRLTVT.

V is TRBV27 and J is TRBJ1-2; D call uncertain. The CDR3 length is 16 residues. V gave up 7 bases and J gave up 8 bases, with 26 bases separating them. From germline, CDR1 is MNHEY and CDR2 SMNVEV (reference sequence). The CDR3 sequence is CASTRWSGPESSGYTF. The CDR3 DNA reads TGTGCCAGCACTCGATGGTCGGGCCCTGAAAGTTCCGGCTACACCTTC.

This clonotype came up many times. The J gene is TRBJ1-1, the V gene TRBV29-1, with D unresolved. The V and J ends lost 3 bases and 4 bases respectively, with 15 bases between them. From germline, CDR1 is SQVTM and CDR2 ANQGSEA. The length of the CDR3 is 14 residues. CDR3 loop: CSVDNTEVGTEAFF. The CDR3 coding sequence is TGCAGCGTTGATAACACGGAAGTGGGCACTGAAGCTTTCTTT.

This clonotype was recorded at least ten times. The gene calls are TRBV20-1 and TRBJ2-7, with TRBD2 matching 10 bases. The CDR3 consists of 15 residues. The germline V gene has CDR1 DFQATT and CDR2 SNEGSKA (reference sequence). V lost 0 bases to trimming and J lost 3 bases; unmatched junction nucleotides: 5. The CDR3 DNA is TGCAGTGCTAGAGATTCCCGGACTAGCGGCTACGAGCAGTACTTC. Amino acid sequence: CSARDSRTSGYEQYF.